This passage covers 22 T cell receptor beta chains from one sample sequenced in a study of cytomegalovirus exposure and HLA in healthy donors. The PCR made use of 60 Vbeta and 13 Jbeta primers. The assay was immunoSEQ multiplex PCR, and TCRdb's table has in-frame clones only and misses some. This sample has 55,000 to 75,000 clones, with roughly 80% found just once. Specimen: PBMCs. The receptors were gathered from a girl between 10 and 17 years old in good health and CMV-seropositive.

The V and J genes are TRBV11-2 and TRBJ1-2; TRBD1 might be the D (5 bases). Germline V gene lookup returns CDR1 SGHAT and CDR2 FQNNGV. CDR3 size: 14 residues. Between the trimmed V and J ends, which lost 8 bases and 6 bases, there was a span of 19 bases. The CDR3: CASSPFGRVHGYTF. CDR3 sequence (DNA): TGTGCCAGCTCCCCTTTCGGCAGGGTCCATGGCTACACCTTC.

The J gene is TRBJ2-7, the V gene TRBV7-9, with 9 bases identical to TRBD2. After removal of 5 bases from V and 4 bases from J, the junction contained 12 bases not matched to a gene. Germline values: CDR1 SEHNR, CDR2 FQNEAQ (reference sequence). CDR3 length equals 16 residues. The CDR3 DNA reads as TGTGCCAGCAGCGTGGGGGGCGGGAGGGCCATTTACGAGCAGTACTTC. Amino acids: CASSVGGGRAIYEQYF.

The V and J genes are TRBV5-1 and TRBJ1-4; no reliable D call. Trimming shortened V by 2 bases and J by 4 bases, and 9 bases separated the two germline ends. CDR1 and CDR2 from the germline V gene are SGHRS and YFSETQ. This CDR3 has 14 amino acids. The CDR3 here is CASSFTAFNEKLFF. The DNA of the CDR3 is TGCGCCAGCAGCTTTACAGCCTTTAATGAAAAACTGTTTTTT. Full variable domain (rest looked up from reference TRBV5-1 and TRBJ1-4): KAGVTQTPRYLIKTRGQQVTLSCSPISGHRSVSWYQQTPGQGLQFLFEYFSETQRNKGNFPGRFSGRQFSNSRSEMNVSTLELGDSALYLCASSFTAFNEKLFFGSGTQLSVL.

V is TRBV11-2 and J is TRBJ1-3, with D uncertain. The CDR3 length is 11 residues. V lost 4 bases and J 11 bases, leaving 9 bases between the germline ends. Germline values: CDR1 SGHAT, CDR2 FQNNGV. The chain's CDR3 is CASSSPFPIYF. CDR3 coding DNA: TGTGCCAGCAGCTCCCCATTCCCCATATATTTT. The whole variable domain, filled in from reference TRBV11-2 and TRBJ1-3, reads EAGVAQSPRYKIIEKRQSVAFWCNPISGHATLYWYQQILGQGPKLLIQFQNNGVVDDSQLPKDRFSAERLKGVDSTLKIQPAKLEDSAVYLCASSSPFPIYFGEGSWLTVV.

V and J are TRBV6-6 and TRBJ2-7; 11 positions agree with TRBD2. The germline V gene has CDR1 MNHNY and CDR2 SVGAGI (reference sequence). V was clipped by 6 bases and J by 0 bases; unmatched bases: 4. This CDR3 spans 15 amino acids. This CDR3 reads CASSRLAGGSYEQYF. In nucleotides, the CDR3 is TGTGCCAGCAGCCGCCTAGCGGGGGGCTCCTACGAGCAGTACTTC.

This clone was counted once. CDR3 region: CASRKGQSNQPQHF. CDR3 nucleotide sequence: TGTGCCAGCAGAAAAGGACAGAGCAATCAGCCCCAGCATTTT. The gene calls are TRBV6-5 and TRBJ1-5; TRBD1 is a possible D gene (6 bases). Germline CDR1 is MNHEY and CDR2 is SVGAGI. V shed 6 bases and J shed 1 base, with 10 bases lying between them. The CDR3 covers 14 residues.

This clone was seen only a few times. CDR3 sequence: CAWRSQAKETQYF. CDR3 DNA: TGTGCCTGGAGAAGTCAGGCGAAAGAGACCCAGTACTTC. The rearrangement joins TRBV30 to TRBJ2-5; unclear D gene. Trimming removed 3 bases from V and 3 bases from J, with 11 bases in between. CDR3 length: 13 residues. In germline, CDR1 is GTSNPN, CDR2 SVGIG (reference sequence).

This sequence joins TRBV10-3 and TRBJ2-5; D is uncertain. The CDR3 runs to 12 residues. Per the germline V gene, CDR1 is ENHRY and CDR2 is SYGVKD. V gave up 3 bases and J gave up 4 bases, with 6 bases separating them. The CDR3 sequence: CAISDPRETQYF. The CDR3 DNA is TGTGCCATCAGTGACCCCAGAGAGACCCAGTACTTC.

This clone was recorded a few times. This sequence joins TRBV5-4 and TRBJ1-1; unclear D gene. The germline V gene encodes CDR1 SGHNT and CDR2 YYREEE (reference sequence). CDR3 length: 15 amino acids. V lost 4 bases and J 3 bases, leaving 16 bases between the germline ends. The CDR3 loop reads CASSTTRALDTEAFF. In DNA form, the CDR3 reads TGTGCCAGCAGCACTACGAGGGCATTAGACACTGAAGCTTTCTTT.

This chain joins TRBV7-2 and TRBJ2-7; D is ambiguous. Germline V CDR1 and CDR2: SGHTA, FQGNSA. The CDR3 loop spans 14 amino acids. Deletions cut 1 base from V and 1 base from J, with 8 bases between. CDR3 amino acids: CASSLVSRSYEQYF. In DNA form, the CDR3 reads TGTGCCAGCAGCTTAGTCTCCAGGTCCTACGAGCAGTACTTC.

The gene calls are TRBV28 and TRBJ1-5; D is perhaps TRBD1 (5 bases). The V gene lost 4 bases and the J gene lost 2 bases, with 18 bases spanning the gap. CDR1 MDHEN and CDR2 SYDVKM come from the germline V gene. The CDR3 contains 17 residues. CDR3 in amino acids: CASSYWGGDRGNQPQHF. In DNA, the CDR3 is TGTGCCAGCAGTTATTGGGGGGGAGATAGGGGCAATCAGCCCCAGCATTTT. The full variable domain, in which reference TRBV28 and TRBJ1-5 provide the parts outside the CDR3, is DVKVTQSSRYLVKRTGEKVFLECVQDMDHENMFWYRQDPGLGLRLIYFSYDVKMKEKGDIPEGYSVSREKKERFSLILESASTNQTSMYLCASSYWGGDRGNQPQHFGDGTRLSIL.

The rearrangement links TRBV20-1 to TRBJ1-1, with D tentatively TRBD1 (5 bases). This CDR3 has 11 amino acids. Trimming removed 1 base from V and 9 bases from J, with 9 bases in between. In germline, CDR1 is DFQATT, CDR2 SNEGSKA (reference sequence). The CDR3 protein is CSARGQRKAFF. Written as DNA, the CDR3 is TGCAGTGCTAGAGGACAGAGAAAAGCTTTCTTT.

The chain links TRBV29-1 to TRBJ2-4, with 8 nucleotides matching TRBD2. J gave up 8 bases and V 4 bases, and 19 bases lay outside the gene matches. CDR1 is SQVTM and CDR2 is ANQGSEA in the germline V gene. The CDR3 covers 17 residues. CDR3 coding DNA: TGCAGCGTTGTTGAGTCTCCGGGACTAGTGTCATCAGACATTCAGTACTTC. It encodes CSVVESPGLVSSDIQYF.

This clone was observed a single time. The chain uses TRBV7-8 and TRBJ1-1; D is undetermined. The CDR3 contains 14 residues. Trimming stripped 5 bases from V and 6 bases from J, with 16 bases between. Germline V gene data show CDR1 as SGHVS and CDR2 as FQNEAQ. DNA for the CDR3: TGTGCCAGCAGCGCACAGCCCGCTTACGCTGAAGCTTTCTTT. Its translation: CASSAQPAYAEAFF.

The chain combines TRBV28 with TRBJ1-3; D is ambiguous. This CDR3 spans 14 amino acids. The V end was cut by 4 bases, the J end by 0 bases, with 7 bases between. Germline CDR1 MDHEN, CDR2 SYDVKM. CDR3 sequence (DNA): TGTGCCAGCAGTTCCCAGGACTCTGGAAACACCATATATTTT. Translating gives CASSSQDSGNTIYF.

This sequence joins TRBV6-4 and TRBJ2-3; TRBD1 matches at 7 bases. CDR3 length: 14 amino acids. V lost 6 bases to trimming and J lost 3 bases; unmatched junction nucleotides: 6. The germline gives CDR1 MRHNA, CDR2 SNTAGT. The CDR3 loop is CASSRQGPTDTQYF. CDR3 nucleotides: TGTGCCAGCAGCCGACAGGGACCGACAGATACGCAGTATTTT.

DNA for the CDR3: TGTGCCTGGAGTGTACCCAGGGTAGGGCCGCTGAACACTGAAGCTTTCTTT. It translates to CAWSVPRVGPLNTEAFF. The chain combines TRBV30 with TRBJ1-1; the D gene is possibly TRBD1 (5 bases). Looked up from germline, CDR1 is GTSNPN and CDR2 is SVGIG (reference sequence). The CDR3 extends over 17 amino acids. The ends were cut back, 0 bases at V and 0 bases at J, with 17 bases in the middle.

V gene TRBV5-1 combines with J gene TRBJ2-3; no reliable D call. CDR1 is SGHRS, CDR2 YFSETQ, per germline. V lost 0 bases and J 3 bases, leaving 11 bases between the germline ends. The CDR3 length is 15 residues. This CDR3 is CASSLVLLETDTQYF. Written as DNA, the CDR3 is TGCGCCAGCAGCTTGGTACTCTTAGAAACAGATACGCAGTATTTT. Drawing the rest from reference TRBV5-1 and TRBJ2-3, the complete variable domain is KAGVTQTPRYLIKTRGQQVTLSCSPISGHRSVSWYQQTPGQGLQFLFEYFSETQRNKGNFPGRFSGRQFSNSRSEMNVSTLELGDSALYLCASSLVLLETDTQYFGPGTRLTVL.

V and J are TRBV7-2 and TRBJ1-2; 8 bases fit TRBD1. Germline V gene lookup returns CDR1 SGHTA and CDR2 FQGNSA. This CDR3 is built from 13 residues. V shed 7 bases and J 4 bases; nucleotides not matched to a gene: 5. DNA for the CDR3: TGTGCCAGCATCGATGGGACAGGCTATGGCTACACCTTC. The encoded protein is CASIDGTGYGYTF. Full variable domain (outside the CDR3, taken from reference TRBV7-2 and TRBJ1-2): GAGVSQSPSNKVTEKGKDVELRCDPISGHTALYWYRQSLGQGLEFLIYFQGNSAPDKSGLPSDRFSAERTGGSVSTLTIQRTQQEDSAVYLCASIDGTGYGYTFGSGTRLTVV.

This clone was observed once. This chain connects TRBV4-1 to TRBJ2-7; 7 bases map to TRBD1. Per the germline V gene, CDR1 is MGHRA and CDR2 is YSYEKL. The CDR3 contains 17 residues. V shed 0 bases and J 3 bases; nucleotides not matched to a gene: 11. As DNA, the CDR3 is TGCGCCAGCAGCCAAGATAAATACCGGGGACAGCTCTACGAGCAGTACTTC. Encoded protein: CASSQDKYRGQLYEQYF.

The rearrangement joins TRBV2 to TRBJ2-5; possibly TRBD2 for D (6 bases). The DNA end favors TRBJ2-7, so the J call may be wrong. Germline lookup yields CDR1 SNHLY and CDR2 FYNNEI. The CDR3 has 13 amino acids. CDR3 coding DNA: TGTGCCAGCAAGAGGACTACCCTCTACGAGCAGTACTTC. Protein product: CASKRTTLYEQYF.

The chain joins TRBV9 to TRBJ2-1; possible D gene TRBD1, 6 bases. V lost 2 bases and J lost 0, with 9 bases in between. Germline V gives CDR1 SGDLS, CDR2 YYNGEE. CDR3 length: 15 residues. In nucleotides, the CDR3 is TGTGCCAGCAGCGTCCAGGGGAGCTCCTACAATGAGCAGTTCTTC. This encodes CASSVQGSSYNEQFF.